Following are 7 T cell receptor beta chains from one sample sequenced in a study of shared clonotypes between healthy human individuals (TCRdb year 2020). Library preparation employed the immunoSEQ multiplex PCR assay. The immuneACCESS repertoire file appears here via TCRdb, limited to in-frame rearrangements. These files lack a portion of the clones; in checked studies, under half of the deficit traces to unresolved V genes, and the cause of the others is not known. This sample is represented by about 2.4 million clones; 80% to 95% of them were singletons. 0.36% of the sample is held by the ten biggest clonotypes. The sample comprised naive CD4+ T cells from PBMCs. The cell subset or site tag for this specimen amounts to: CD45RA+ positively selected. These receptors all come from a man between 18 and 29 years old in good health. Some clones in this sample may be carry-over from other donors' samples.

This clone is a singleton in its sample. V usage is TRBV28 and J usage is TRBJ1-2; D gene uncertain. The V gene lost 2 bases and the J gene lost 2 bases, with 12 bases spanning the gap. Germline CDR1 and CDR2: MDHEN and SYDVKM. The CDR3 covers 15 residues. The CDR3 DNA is TGTGCCAGCAGTTTAACCCAGCCCGGGAACTATGGCTACACCTTC. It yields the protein CASSLTQPGNYGYTF.

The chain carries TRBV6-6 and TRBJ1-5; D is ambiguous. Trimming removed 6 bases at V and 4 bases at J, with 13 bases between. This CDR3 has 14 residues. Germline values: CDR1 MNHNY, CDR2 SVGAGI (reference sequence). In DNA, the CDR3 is TGTGCCAGCAGCTCCCCGGGCCTGAATCAGCCCCAGCATTTT. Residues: CASSSPGLNQPQHF.

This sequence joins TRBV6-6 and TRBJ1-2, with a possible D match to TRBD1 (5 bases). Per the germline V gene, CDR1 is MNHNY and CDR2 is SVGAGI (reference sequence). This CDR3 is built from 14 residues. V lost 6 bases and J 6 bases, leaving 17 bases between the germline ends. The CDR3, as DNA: TGTGCCAGCAGCGACCGACAGTACCGGGATGGCTACACCTTC. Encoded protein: CASSDRQYRDGYTF.

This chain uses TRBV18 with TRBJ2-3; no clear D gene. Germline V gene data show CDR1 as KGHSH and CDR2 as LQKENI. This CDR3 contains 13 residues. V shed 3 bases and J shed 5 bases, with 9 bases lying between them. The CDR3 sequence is CASSPASGDTQYF. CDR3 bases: TGTGCCAGCTCACCGGCGTCGGGAGATACGCAGTATTTT.

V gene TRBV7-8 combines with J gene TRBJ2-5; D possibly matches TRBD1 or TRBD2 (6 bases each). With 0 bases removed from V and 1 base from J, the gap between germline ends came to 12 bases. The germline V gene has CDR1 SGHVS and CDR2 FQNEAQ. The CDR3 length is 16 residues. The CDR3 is CASSLAITGAQETQYF. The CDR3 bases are TGTGCCAGCAGCTTAGCGATAACGGGGGCCCAAGAGACCCAGTACTTC.

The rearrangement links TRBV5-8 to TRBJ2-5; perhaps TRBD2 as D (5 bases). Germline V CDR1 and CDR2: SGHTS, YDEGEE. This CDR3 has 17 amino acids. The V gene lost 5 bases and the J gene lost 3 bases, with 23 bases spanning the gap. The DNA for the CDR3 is TGTGCCAGCAGTTCCAGCCGGTCGGGGATAAAGGAAGAGACCCAGTACTTC. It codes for CASSSSRSGIKEETQYF. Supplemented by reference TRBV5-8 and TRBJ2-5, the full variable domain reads EAGVTQSPTHLIKTRGQQATLRCSPISGHTSVYWYQQALGLGLQFLLWYDEGEERNRGNFPPRFSGRQFPNYSSELNVNALELEDSALYLCASSSSRSGIKEETQYFGPGTRLLVL.

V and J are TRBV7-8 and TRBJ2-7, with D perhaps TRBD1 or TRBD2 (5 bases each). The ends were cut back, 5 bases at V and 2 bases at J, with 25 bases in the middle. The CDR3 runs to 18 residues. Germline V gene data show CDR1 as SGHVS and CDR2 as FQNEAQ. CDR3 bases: TGTGCCAGCAGCACCCGCGTGCAGGGAGCTTCCCGGACCTACGAGCAGTACTTC. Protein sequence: CASSTRVQGASRTYEQYF.